This section outlines one TCR beta chain sequence together with its context. Autoimmune disease history or systemic immunosuppression meant exclusion. This specimen comes from a study of OX40 agonist ivuxolimab in advanced cancers. Overall study context: One patient with hepatocellular carcinoma and two with cutaneous melanoma, three in all, had partial responses.

The CDR3 runs 14 residues. Looked up from germline, CDR1 is SGHAT and CDR2 is FQDESV (reference sequence). V was trimmed by 6 bases and J by 6 bases, leaving 14 bases between them. Repertoires were generated with immunoSEQ multiplex PCR, while TCRdb's copy carries only in-frame clones and drops some. The repertoire includes around 40,000 clones, approximately 83% of them detected once, and 0.3% to 0.4% sits in the top ten. The sequence was collected from an adult with an advanced solid tumor such as melanoma, head and neck, liver or kidney cancer. Sequences were derived from CD4+ or CD8+ T cells sorted from blood, sampled in a trial of the OX40 agonist ivuxolimab. The chain couples TRBV11-1 to TRBJ2-2; no clear D gene. This chain's CDR3 is CASSKLKEAGELFF. CDR3 bases: TGTGCCAGCAGTAAGTTAAAGGAAGCCGGGGAGCTGTTTTTT.